This TCR beta chain emerged from a study of cytomegalovirus exposure and HLA in healthy donors. Findings of the study overall: Researchers counted 150 to 200 TCR beta chains as cytomegalovirus-associated. In a later analysis, compared with equally common non-associated chains, HLA-associated beta chains were more expanded.

To note about this clone: What it binds is not known.

Use of 60 Vbeta and 13 Jbeta primers characterized the PCR. Generated by immunoSEQ multiplex PCR, the TCRdb table keeps only in-frame clones and is missing some. The repertoire has approximately 190,000 clones, 82% of them found once; the top ten carry 0.7% to 0.95%. This CDR3 contains 14 residues. V was pared by 3 bases and J by 4 bases, with 12 bases between. The V gene's germline CDR1 is LNHDA and CDR2 SQIVND (reference sequence). Each of the donors was a healthy bone marrow donor. This chain uses TRBV19 with TRBJ2-5, with D possibly TRBD2 on 5 matching bases. The clonotype comes from a woman aged 18-29 years in good health and CMV-seronegative. Sequenced input: PBMCs. DNA of the CDR3: TGTGCCAGTAGTATCCCAGGCCTAGCAGAGACCCAGTACTTC. It is translated as CASSIPGLAETQYF.